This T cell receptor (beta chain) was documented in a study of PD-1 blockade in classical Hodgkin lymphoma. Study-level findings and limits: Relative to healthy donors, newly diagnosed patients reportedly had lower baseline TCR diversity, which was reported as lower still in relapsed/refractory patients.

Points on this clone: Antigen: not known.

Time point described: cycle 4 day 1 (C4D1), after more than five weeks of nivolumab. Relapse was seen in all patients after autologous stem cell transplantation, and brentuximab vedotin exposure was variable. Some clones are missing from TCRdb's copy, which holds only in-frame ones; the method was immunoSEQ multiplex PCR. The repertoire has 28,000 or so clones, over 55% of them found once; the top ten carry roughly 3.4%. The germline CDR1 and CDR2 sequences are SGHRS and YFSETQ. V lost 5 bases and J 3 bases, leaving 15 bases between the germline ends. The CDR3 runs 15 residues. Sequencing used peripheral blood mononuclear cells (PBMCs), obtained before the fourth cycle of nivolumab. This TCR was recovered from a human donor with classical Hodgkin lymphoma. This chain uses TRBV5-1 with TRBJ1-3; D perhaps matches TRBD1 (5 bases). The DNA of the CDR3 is TGCGCCAGCAGGCAGGGCCAGGGAGGTGGAAACACCATATATTTT. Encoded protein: CASRQGQGGGNTIYF.